This passage covers 2 T cell receptor beta chains from one sample sequenced in a study of blood T cell repertoires in COVID-19. TCRdb keeps only in-frame clones here, not all; method: immunoSEQ multiplex PCR. Of under 250,000 clones in the sample, approximately 84% were seen once. The material sequenced was peripheral blood. All receptors derive from a woman in her forties or fifties with active or convalescent COVID-19.

The V and J genes are TRBV5-1 and TRBJ2-5; 14 bases align to TRBD2. The J segment lost 2 bases and the V segment lost 7 bases, leaving 4 bases of the junction unmatched. The CDR3 length is 15 residues. The V gene's germline CDR1 is SGHRS and CDR2 YFSETQ. CDR3 nucleotides: TGCGCCAGCGCCCGGACTAGCGGGAGGCAAGAGACCCAGTACTTC. Its translation is CASARTSGRQETQYF.

A few counts support this clone. The chain has TRBV28 and TRBJ1-2, with D possibly TRBD1 on 6 matching bases. CDR3 length: 16 amino acids. V lost 5 bases, J lost 0 bases, and 16 bases lay in between. Germline loops: CDR1 MDHEN, CDR2 SYDVKM. Here the CDR3 DNA reads TGTGCCAGCAGTGGGGAGGGGGGCATAGCTAACTATGGCTACACCTTC. Translation: CASSGEGGIANYGYTF.